This entry describes one T cell receptor beta chain. Its antigen target is currently unknown. Per-base quality was not reported, and no clone a single base away is much larger than it. The immunoSEQ Assay, a bias-controlled multiplex PCR, was used to amplify TCRbeta CDR3 regions from genomic DNA. Under the source paper's analysis protocol: Nucleated cell counts per sample were estimated from amplification of reference gene primers within the assay. To quantify the absolute abundance of each unique TCRbeta CDR3 rearrangement, sequence reads were collapsed and filtered. For each sample, productive Simpson clonality was calculated as the square root of Simpson's diversity index over productive rearrangements. This immuneACCESS table, as held by TCRdb, lists in-frame sequences with V and J called but not all clones. Of the missing ones, under half trace to an unresolved V gene in checked studies; the others have no known cause. From that table come the V and J calls and clone size; the DNA was used to work out D and trimming. The sample profile shows 150,000 to 200,000 clones; around nine tenths of them were found once. 6% of the sample is taken by the ten largest.

These data belong to a study of blood T cell repertoires in COVID-19 (TCRdb year 2020). Study-level background: Samples covering the acute and convalescent phases of COVID-19 were provided by collaborators in the United States, Italy and Spain. The prospective study material was composed of cDNA or gDNA derived from T cells, B-cell-depleted T cells, or PBMCs. Deeply sampled blood TCRbeta repertoires from subjects exposed to, actively infected with, or recovered from COVID-19 were included in the dataset. The repertoires were released in a freely available public database intended as a resource for research on the immune response to SARS-CoV-2. Samples were obtained from the ongoing ImmuneRACE study (first 160 participants) and from 1,254 subjects provided by 6 global collaborators. A de-identified subject ID, COVID-19 status, age in years and sex were almost always included in the sample metadata. Where available, HLA class I and class II types were obtained from metadata supplied by the sample provider rather than from assay-based typing.

Whole blood was collected in K2EDTA tubes by collaborating institutions according to the institutions' own protocols. For TCRbeta analysis, collaborators shipped samples in one of three forms: frozen whole blood, isolated PBMCs, or DNA extracted from either of those sample types. Based on the germline V gene, the CDR1 and CDR2 sequences are MDHEN and SYDVKM. CDR3 length: 16 amino acids, cysteine to phenylalanine. The sequence is cut down to CDR3 DNA, 48 bases in frame from base 1. Here V drops 9 bases and J drops 7 bases, and the junction holds 18 bases not matched to any gene. Summary of the overall study and its limitations: The amount of clinical and demographic metadata varied by source and participant and was provided uncurated.

The chain is assembled from TRBV28 and TRBJ2-1, and TRBD1 matches 7 of the central bases. The receptor was isolated from a man aged 40-55 years with active or convalescent COVID-19. The source material was peripheral blood. The CDR3 protein: CASQLSGTVLNNEQFF. Read as DNA, the sequence is TGTGCCAGTCAACTCTCCGGGACAGTCCTTAATAATGAGCAGTTCTTC.